The 29 T cell receptor beta chains given below trace back to one sample, sequenced in a study of Graves' ophthalmopathy and Graves' hyperthyroidism. For repertoire sequencing, the TCR beta CDR3 regions were amplified from RNA transcripts. HTBI primers were employed in first-round RT-PCR, then a second-round multiplex PCR followed. TCRdb called the multiplex PCR reads again in MiXCR, with one record for every CDR3 protein. The table records over 650,000 distinct CDR3 sequences, roughly two fifths of them present only once. The sample was peripheral blood. These receptors were collected from an adult man with Graves' ophthalmopathy.

This clonotype was seen many times. The chain carries TRBV29-1 and TRBJ2-7, with D tentatively TRBD1 (7 bases). The CDR3 extends over 16 amino acids. Trimming removed 2 bases from V and 3 bases from J, with 20 bases in between. Germline V gene sequence: CDR1 SQVTM, CDR2 ANQGSEA. DNA of the CDR3: TGCAGCGTTGAACTCCCTGCGCGGGACAGCCTCTACGAGCAGTACTTC. Translating gives CSVELPARDSLYEQYF.

Many counts were recorded for this clonotype. The rearrangement joins TRBV7-9 to TRBJ2-5; D gene unclear. CDR3 size: 13 residues. CDR1 and CDR2 (germline): SEHNR, FQNEAQ (reference sequence). The germline V and J ends were trimmed by 1 base and 4 bases, with 7 bases remaining between them. Here the CDR3 reads CASSLEQLETQYF. The DNA of the CDR3 is TGTGCCAGCAGCTTAGAACAGCTAGAGACCCAGTACTTC.

The chain has TRBV12-3 or TRBV12-4 and TRBJ1-6; 8 nucleotides match TRBD1. V gave up 5 bases and J gave up 0 bases; unmatched junction bases: 9. This CDR3 has 18 residues. CDR3 coding DNA: TGTGCCAGCAGTCTCGGACAGGGACCCAGCTCCTATAATTCACCCCTCCACTTT. Amino acids: CASSLGQGPSSYNSPLHF.

The chain links TRBV7-9 to TRBJ2-5; D may be TRBD1 (5 bases). V dropped 5 bases and J dropped 5 bases, with 24 bases sitting between them. Germline values: CDR1 SEHNR, CDR2 FQNEAQ (reference sequence). This CDR3 region has 17 residues. Written as DNA, the CDR3 is TGTGCCAGCAGCGGTAGTGGCAGTGCTTCAGGGATGGAGACCCAGTACTTC. Residues: CASSGSGSASGMETQYF.

The gene calls are TRBV19 and TRBJ1-2; no definite D call. There are 14 residues in the CDR3. Trimming pared 3 bases from V and 2 bases from J, leaving 10 bases between. Germline lookup yields CDR1 LNHDA and CDR2 SQIVND (reference sequence). CDR3 loop: CASSMWEGNYGYTF. CDR3 sequence (DNA): TGTGCCAGTAGTATGTGGGAGGGAAACTATGGCTACACCTTC.

This chain connects TRBV10-3 to TRBJ1-5; D is perhaps TRBD1 (6 bases). Germline assignment: CDR1 ENHRY and CDR2 SYGVKD. V lost 10 bases, J lost 2 bases, and 9 bases lay in between. This CDR3 spans 12 amino acids. CDR3 DNA sequence: TGTGCCAACAGGGTTGGCAATCAGCCCCAGCATTTT. It specifies CANRVGNQPQHF.

The sample holds a few counts of this clonotype. This chain links TRBV11-1 with TRBJ2-7, with D perhaps matching TRBD1 or TRBD2 (5 bases each). CDR3 length equals 16 residues. The V end lost 0 bases, the J end lost 2 bases, and 14 bases lay between the germline ends. Germline V gene lookup returns CDR1 SGHAT and CDR2 FQDESV (reference sequence). The CDR3 nucleotides read TGTGCCAGCAGCTTAGCCGGGACCCCGGGGACCTACGAGCAGTACTTC. This sequence encodes CASSLAGTPGTYEQYF.

The V gene is TRBV15, the J gene TRBJ2-3, with D possibly TRBD1 on 6 matching bases. CDR3 size: 16 residues. The ends were cut back, 2 bases at V and 2 bases at J, with 14 bases in the middle. The germline gives CDR1 LNHNV, CDR2 YYDKDF (reference sequence). CDR3 sequence reads: CATSRPTGHFTDTQYF. The CDR3 DNA sequence: TGTGCCACCAGCAGACCCACGGGACATTTCACAGATACGCAGTATTTT.

This clonotype was picked up many times. The chain carries TRBV10-3 and TRBJ1-4, with TRBD1 matching 11 bases. V shed 2 bases, J shed 4 bases, and the junction held 9 bases outside the gene matches. CDR3 size: 18 residues. Germline V CDR1 and CDR2: ENHRY, SYGVKD. This chain's CDR3 is CAISEQGQGDDYNEKLFF. CDR3 DNA sequence: TGTGCCATCAGTGAGCAGGGACAGGGGGACGACTATAATGAAAAACTGTTTTTT.

The chain recombines TRBV7-2 with TRBJ2-2; 9 nucleotides line up with TRBD2. Germline V gene data show CDR1 as SGHTA and CDR2 as FQGNSA. Unmatched junction bases numbered 10, after V lost 3 bases and J lost 5 bases. The CDR3 runs to 17 residues. CDR3 sequence: CASSLGMASGTTGELFF. The CDR3 DNA sequence: TGTGCCAGCAGCTTGGGGATGGCTAGCGGGACGACCGGGGAGCTGTTTTTT.

The V call is TRBV7-9, the J call TRBJ2-7; D not certain. V was shortened by 1 base and J by 5 bases, with 9 bases between the two germline ends. CDR1 and CDR2 from the germline V gene are SEHNR and FQNEAQ (reference sequence). The CDR3 extends over 13 amino acids. The CDR3 loop reads CASSLVGLDEQYF. CDR3 nucleotides: TGTGCCAGCAGCTTAGTGGGCTTGGACGAGCAGTACTTC.

This clonotype was seen ten or more times. The rearrangement uses TRBV29-1 and TRBJ2-5; D is uncertain. V dropped 7 bases and J dropped 0 bases, with 9 bases sitting between them. This CDR3 has 12 amino acids. CDR1 is SQVTM and CDR2 is ANQGSEA in the germline V gene. The CDR3: CSARTDQETQYF. The CDR3, as DNA: TGCAGCGCCCGGACGGACCAAGAGACCCAGTACTTC.

This clonotype was picked up many times. The genes are TRBV10-2 and TRBJ1-6; D not certain. The V and J ends lost 5 bases and 8 bases respectively, with 10 bases between them. This CDR3 is built from 13 residues. CDR1 is WSHSY, CDR2 SAAADI, per germline. Here the CDR3 reads CASSQDKDSPLHF. DNA for the CDR3: TGCGCCAGCAGTCAGGATAAGGATTCACCCCTCCACTTT.

A note on this clonotype: This may come from a read error, since a much larger clone is one base off. The chain links TRBV19 to TRBJ1-2; D ambiguous. The CDR3 length is 13 residues. V gave up 1 base and J gave up 3 bases, with 6 bases separating them. In germline, CDR1 is LNHDA, CDR2 SQIVND (reference sequence). In DNA, the CDR3 is TGTGCCAGTAGTATAGCCGACGACTATGGCTACACCTTC. Translated, it gives CASSIADDYGYTF.

The chain recombines TRBV15 with TRBJ2-6; perhaps TRBD1 as D (6 bases). This CDR3 spans 15 amino acids. Trimming pared 5 bases from V and 8 bases from J, leaving 16 bases between. Germline V CDR1 and CDR2: LNHNV, YYDKDF (reference sequence). The CDR3, as DNA: TGTGCCACCAGCCTGAGGGGGTCCGGGCCCAACGTCCTGACTTTC. Translating gives CATSLRGSGPNVLTF.

V gene TRBV4-3 combines with J gene TRBJ2-3; D is ambiguous. The V end was cut by 0 bases, the J end by 3 bases, with 7 bases between. This CDR3 comprises 14 residues. The germline gives CDR1 LGHNA, CDR2 YSLEER. In nucleotides, the CDR3 is TGCGCCAGCAGCCAAGATGGCCCGACAGATACGCAGTATTTT. Its protein is CASSQDGPTDTQYF.

The table lists this clonotype with many counts. The chain is built from TRBV11-2 and TRBJ2-7, with D hard to call. This CDR3 region has 15 residues. Germline assignment: CDR1 SGHAT and CDR2 FQNNGV. The V and J ends lost 3 bases and 2 bases respectively, with 14 bases between them. The CDR3 DNA reads TGTGCCAGCAGCTTTCGGGCCCCACCAGCCTACGAGCAGTACTTC. This encodes CASSFRAPPAYEQYF.

The rearrangement links TRBV4-1 to TRBJ1-5; D remains unclear. CDR3 length equals 16 residues. Germline lookup yields CDR1 MGHRA and CDR2 YSYEKL. V lost 0 bases to trimming and J lost 1 base, with 10 bases between them. The CDR3 bases are TGCGCCAGCAGCCAAGATCTCCTGAACAGCAATCAGCCCCAGCATTTT. This sequence encodes CASSQDLLNSNQPQHF.

The CDR3 bases are TGTGCCAGCAGGGCAGACAGGGCGGGCGCGGGTCAGCCCCAGCATTTT. Protein sequence: CASRADRAGAGQPQHF. J is TRBJ1-5 and V is TRBV14; 7 nucleotides align to TRBD1. The CDR3 totals 16 residues. The V gene end was trimmed by 6 bases and the J gene end by 6 bases; junction bases not matched to a gene: 14. CDR1 and CDR2 from the germline V gene are SGHDN and FVKESK.

This clonotype was seen repeatedly, ten times or more. The chain couples TRBV20-1 to TRBJ2-5; D remains ambiguous. The CDR3 loop spans 14 amino acids. Germline V gives CDR1 DFQATT, CDR2 SNEGSKA (reference sequence). V gave up 2 bases and J gave up 2 bases, with 12 bases separating them. The CDR3 loop reads CSARPLSGQETQYF. The CDR3 DNA follows: TGCAGTGCTAGACCCCTGTCGGGTCAAGAGACCCAGTACTTC.

This clonotype has only one observation. The J gene is TRBJ1-5, the V gene TRBV7-9; D may be TRBD1 (5 bases). The CDR3 has 15 residues. Germline V gives CDR1 SEHNR, CDR2 FQNEAQ (reference sequence). V was clipped by 5 bases and J by 7 bases, with 18 bases between them. CDR3 region: CASSPGGAKGQPQHF. In nucleotides, the CDR3 is TGTGCCAGCAGCCCGGGCGGGGCGAAGGGCCAGCCCCAGCATTTT.

This clonotype was recorded many times. The chain employs TRBV7-9 and TRBJ2-7, with 7 bases that match TRBD1. Germline V CDR1 and CDR2: SEHNR, FQNEAQ (reference sequence). Germline trimming cut 5 bases from V and 3 bases from J; bases unmatched to any gene: 7. This CDR3 is built from 14 residues. This chain's CDR3 is CASSPQTGFYEQYF. The CDR3 DNA follows: TGTGCCAGCAGCCCGCAGACAGGGTTCTACGAGCAGTACTTC.

This clonotype was recorded many times. The chain has TRBV7-9 and TRBJ2-7; D gene ambiguous. The CDR3 runs 11 residues. Germline loops: CDR1 SEHNR, CDR2 FQNEAQ (reference sequence). Trimming pared 5 bases from V and 6 bases from J, leaving 8 bases between. CDR3 residues: CASSPIVEQYF. CDR3 sequence (DNA): TGTGCCAGCAGCCCCATCGTCGAGCAGTACTTC.

The V call is TRBV10-3, the J call TRBJ2-3; D may be TRBD2 (6 bases). CDR3 size: 14 residues. Germline V gives CDR1 ENHRY, CDR2 SYGVKD. Trimming removed 8 bases from V and 6 bases from J, with 18 bases in between. The CDR3 sequence is CAIANQGSGDTQYF. CDR3 nucleotides: TGTGCCATCGCAAACCAGGGCAGCGGGGATACGCAGTATTTT.

Points on this clonotype: The CDR3 does not close with the conserved phenylalanine or tryptophan, likely indicating a read error. The limits of the CDR3 on the DNA are not certain, so only TCRdb's listed CDR3 is given. The genes are TRBV2 and TRBJ2-6. The CDR3 has 9 amino acids, counting both end residues. Germline V gene sequence: CDR1 SNHLY, CDR2 FYNNEI. CDR3: CASSSLPTS.

This clonotype was detected a few times. The chain recombines TRBV7-8 with TRBJ2-7; 9 positions match TRBD1. Germline CDR1 and CDR2: SGHVS and FQNEAQ. V gave up 6 bases and J gave up 5 bases; unmatched junction bases: 5. The CDR3 has 13 residues. Written as DNA, the CDR3 is TGTGCCAGCAGGTACACAGGGGGCGACGAGCAGTACTTC. Amino acids: CASRYTGGDEQYF.

In its sample, this clonotype was seen a few times. The chain employs TRBV2 and TRBJ2-5; D possibly uses TRBD1 or TRBD2 (5 bases each). The CDR3 sequence is 15 residues long. Deletions cut 3 bases from V and 3 bases from J, with 14 bases between. Germline CDR1 SNHLY, CDR2 FYNNEI. The CDR3 region is CASSELERGEETQYF. In DNA, the CDR3 is TGTGCCAGCAGTGAGCTCGAGAGAGGGGAAGAGACCCAGTACTTC.

This chain uses TRBV15 with TRBJ2-2; no definite D call. Per germline, CDR1 LNHNV and CDR2 YYDKDF (reference sequence). V was pared by 8 bases and J by 5 bases, with 9 bases between. There are 12 residues in the CDR3. The CDR3: CATGPGTGELFF. The CDR3 DNA reads TGTGCCACCGGCCCCGGGACCGGGGAGCTGTTTTTT.

For this clonotype: A much bigger clone sits one base away, suggesting this may be a read error. The CDR3 does not end in the conserved phenylalanine or tryptophan, so this is likely a read error. The V and J genes are TRBV7-2 and TRBJ2-5, with 11 bases that match TRBD2. The CDR3 sequence is 17 residues long. V was clipped by 4 bases and J by 0 bases; unmatched bases: 7. Germline V gene sequence: CDR1 SGHTA, CDR2 FQGNSA. The CDR3 loop is CASSYRTSGPYQETQYL. In DNA form, the CDR3 reads TGTGCCAGCAGCTACCGGACTAGCGGGCCTTACCAAGAGACCCAGTACCTC.